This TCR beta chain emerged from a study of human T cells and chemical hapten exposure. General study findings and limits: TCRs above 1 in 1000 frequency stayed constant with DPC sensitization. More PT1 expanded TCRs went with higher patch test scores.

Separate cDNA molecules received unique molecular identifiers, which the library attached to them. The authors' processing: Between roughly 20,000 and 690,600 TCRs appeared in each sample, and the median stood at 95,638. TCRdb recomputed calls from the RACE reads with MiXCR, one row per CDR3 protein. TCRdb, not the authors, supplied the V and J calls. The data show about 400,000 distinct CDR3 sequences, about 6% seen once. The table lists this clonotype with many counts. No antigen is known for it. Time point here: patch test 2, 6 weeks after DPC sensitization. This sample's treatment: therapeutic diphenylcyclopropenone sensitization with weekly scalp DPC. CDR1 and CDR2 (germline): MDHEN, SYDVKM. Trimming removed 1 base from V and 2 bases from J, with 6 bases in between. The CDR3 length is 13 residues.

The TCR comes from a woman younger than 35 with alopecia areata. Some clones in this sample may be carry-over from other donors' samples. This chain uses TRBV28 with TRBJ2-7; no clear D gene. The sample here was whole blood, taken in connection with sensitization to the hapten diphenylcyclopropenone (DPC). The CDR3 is CASSLSTPYEQYF. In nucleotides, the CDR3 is TGTGCCAGCAGTTTATCTACCCCCTACGAGCAGTACTTC.